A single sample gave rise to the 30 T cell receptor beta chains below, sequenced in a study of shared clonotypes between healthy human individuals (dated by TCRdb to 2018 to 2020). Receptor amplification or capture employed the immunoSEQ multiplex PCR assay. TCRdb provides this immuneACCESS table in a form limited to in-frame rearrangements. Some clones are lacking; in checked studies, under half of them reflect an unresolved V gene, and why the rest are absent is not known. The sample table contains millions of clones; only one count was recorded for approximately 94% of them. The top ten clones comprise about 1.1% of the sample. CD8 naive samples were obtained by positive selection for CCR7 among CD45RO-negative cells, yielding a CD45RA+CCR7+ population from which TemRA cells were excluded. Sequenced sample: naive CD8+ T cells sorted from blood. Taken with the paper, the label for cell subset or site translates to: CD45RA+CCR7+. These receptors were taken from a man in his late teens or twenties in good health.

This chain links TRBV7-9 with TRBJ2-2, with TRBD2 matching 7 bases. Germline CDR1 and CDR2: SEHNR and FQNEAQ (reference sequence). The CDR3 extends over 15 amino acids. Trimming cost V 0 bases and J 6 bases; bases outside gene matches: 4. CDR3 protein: CASSLAGGPSGELFF. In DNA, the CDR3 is TGTGCCAGCAGCTTAGCGGGAGGGCCCTCCGGGGAGCTGTTTTTT.

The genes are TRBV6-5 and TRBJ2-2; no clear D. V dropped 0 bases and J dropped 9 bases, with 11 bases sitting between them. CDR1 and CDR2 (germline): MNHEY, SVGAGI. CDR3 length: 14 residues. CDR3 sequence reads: CASSYSAGFRELFF. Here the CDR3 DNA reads TGTGCCAGCAGTTACTCAGCCGGGTTTCGGGAGCTGTTTTTT.

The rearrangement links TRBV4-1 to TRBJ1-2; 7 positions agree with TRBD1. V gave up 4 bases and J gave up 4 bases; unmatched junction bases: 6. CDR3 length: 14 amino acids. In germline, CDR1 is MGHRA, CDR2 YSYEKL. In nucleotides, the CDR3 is TGCGCCAGCAGCCGCGGGACAGAGACCTATGGCTACACCTTC. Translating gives CASSRGTETYGYTF.

CDR3 loop: CASSPGGGSQPQHF. In nucleotides, the CDR3 is TGTGCCAGCAGCCCGGGGGGGGGCAGCCAGCCCCAGCATTTT. The rearrangement uses TRBV5-6 and TRBJ1-5, with D perhaps matching TRBD1 (6 bases). The length of the CDR3 is 14 residues. V was trimmed by 4 bases and J by 7 bases, leaving 15 bases between them. Germline assignment: CDR1 SGHDT and CDR2 YYEEEE. The full variable domain, with the rest looked up from reference TRBV5-6 and TRBJ1-5, is DAGVTQSPTHLIKTRGQQVTLRCSPKSGHDTVSWYQQALGQGPQFIFQYYEEEERQRGNFPDRFSGHQFPNYSSELNVNALLLGDSALYLCASSPGGGSQPQHFGDGTRLSIL.

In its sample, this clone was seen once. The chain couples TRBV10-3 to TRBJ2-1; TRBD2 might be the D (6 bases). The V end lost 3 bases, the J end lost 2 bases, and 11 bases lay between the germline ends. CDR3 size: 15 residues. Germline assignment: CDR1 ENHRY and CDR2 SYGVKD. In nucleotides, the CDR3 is TGTGCCATCAGTGACGGTGCGGGGACCTACAATGAGCAGTTCTTC. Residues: CAISDGAGTYNEQFF.

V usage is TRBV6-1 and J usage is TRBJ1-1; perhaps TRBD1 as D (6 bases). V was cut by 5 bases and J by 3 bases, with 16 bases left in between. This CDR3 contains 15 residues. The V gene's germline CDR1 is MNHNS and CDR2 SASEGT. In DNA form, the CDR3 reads TGTGCCAGCAGTACTGGGGGGGGCGGATACACTGAAGCTTTCTTT. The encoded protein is CASSTGGGGYTEAFF.

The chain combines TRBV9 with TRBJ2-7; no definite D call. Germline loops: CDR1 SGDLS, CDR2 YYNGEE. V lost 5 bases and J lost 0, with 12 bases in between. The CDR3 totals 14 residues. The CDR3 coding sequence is TGTGCCAGCAGTCCCTCCTGGAGCTCCTACGAGCAGTACTTC. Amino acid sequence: CASSPSWSSYEQYF.

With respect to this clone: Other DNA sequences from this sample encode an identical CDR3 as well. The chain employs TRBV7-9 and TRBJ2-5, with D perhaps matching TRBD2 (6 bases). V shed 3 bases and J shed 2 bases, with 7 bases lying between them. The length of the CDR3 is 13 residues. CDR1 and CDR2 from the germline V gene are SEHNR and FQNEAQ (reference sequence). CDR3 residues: CASSLRDQETQYF. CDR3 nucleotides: TGTGCCAGCAGCTTGCGGGATCAAGAGACCCAGTACTTC.

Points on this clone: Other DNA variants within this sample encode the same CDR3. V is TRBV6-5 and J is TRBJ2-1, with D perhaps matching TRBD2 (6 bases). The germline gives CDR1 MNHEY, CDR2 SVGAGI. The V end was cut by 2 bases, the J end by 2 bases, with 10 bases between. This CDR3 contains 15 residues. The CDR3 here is CASSYGTETYNEQFF. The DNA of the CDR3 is TGTGCCAGCAGTTACGGGACTGAAACCTACAATGAGCAGTTCTTC.

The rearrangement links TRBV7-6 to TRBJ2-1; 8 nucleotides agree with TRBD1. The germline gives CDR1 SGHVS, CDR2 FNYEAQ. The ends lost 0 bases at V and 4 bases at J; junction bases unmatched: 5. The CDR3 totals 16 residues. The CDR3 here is CASSLAPGGEYNEQFF. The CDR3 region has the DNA TGTGCCAGCAGCTTAGCCCCAGGGGGCGAGTACAATGAGCAGTTCTTC.

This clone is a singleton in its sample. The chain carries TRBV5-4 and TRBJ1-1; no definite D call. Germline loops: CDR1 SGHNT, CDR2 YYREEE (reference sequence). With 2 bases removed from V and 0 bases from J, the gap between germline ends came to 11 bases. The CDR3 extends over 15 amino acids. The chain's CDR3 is CASSFGVEMNTEAFF. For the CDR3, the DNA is TGTGCCAGCAGCTTCGGCGTCGAAATGAACACTGAAGCTTTCTTT.

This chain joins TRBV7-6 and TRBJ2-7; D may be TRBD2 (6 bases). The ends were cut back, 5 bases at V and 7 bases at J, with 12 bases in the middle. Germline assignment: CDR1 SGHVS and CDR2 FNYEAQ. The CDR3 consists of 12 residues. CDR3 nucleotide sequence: TGTGCCAGCAGCCCAATCGGAGGGGAGCAGTACTTC. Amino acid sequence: CASSPIGGEQYF.

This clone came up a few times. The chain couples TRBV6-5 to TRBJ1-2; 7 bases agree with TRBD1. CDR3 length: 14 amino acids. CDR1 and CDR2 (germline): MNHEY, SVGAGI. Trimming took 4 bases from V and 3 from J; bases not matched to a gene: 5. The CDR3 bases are TGTGCCAGCAGTTCAGAGGGGGCCTACTATGGCTACACCTTC. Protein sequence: CASSSEGAYYGYTF.

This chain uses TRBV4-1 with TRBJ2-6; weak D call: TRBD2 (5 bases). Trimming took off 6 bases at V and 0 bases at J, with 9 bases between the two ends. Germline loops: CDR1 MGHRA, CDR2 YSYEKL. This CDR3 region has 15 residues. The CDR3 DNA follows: TGCGCCAGCAGGCCTCGGGACTCTGGGGCCAACGTCCTGACTTTC. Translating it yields CASRPRDSGANVLTF.

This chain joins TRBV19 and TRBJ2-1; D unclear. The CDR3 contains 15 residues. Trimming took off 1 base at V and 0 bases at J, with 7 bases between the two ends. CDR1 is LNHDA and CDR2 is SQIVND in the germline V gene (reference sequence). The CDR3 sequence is CASSIVWGSYNEQFF. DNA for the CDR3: TGTGCCAGTAGTATAGTTTGGGGCTCCTACAATGAGCAGTTCTTC.

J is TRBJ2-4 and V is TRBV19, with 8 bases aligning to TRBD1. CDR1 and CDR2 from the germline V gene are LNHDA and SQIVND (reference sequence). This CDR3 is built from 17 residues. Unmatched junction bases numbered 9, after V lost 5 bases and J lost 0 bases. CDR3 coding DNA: TGTGCCAGTAGTTTCGGGACAGGCGTTCTAGCCAAAAACATTCAGTACTTC. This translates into CASSFGTGVLAKNIQYF. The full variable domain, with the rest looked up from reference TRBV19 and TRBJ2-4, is DGGITQSPKYLFRKEGQNVTLSCEQNLNHDAMYWYRQDPGQGLRLIYYSQIVNDFQKGDIAEGYSVSREKKESFPLTVTSAQKNPTAFYLCASSFGTGVLAKNIQYFGAGTRLSVL.

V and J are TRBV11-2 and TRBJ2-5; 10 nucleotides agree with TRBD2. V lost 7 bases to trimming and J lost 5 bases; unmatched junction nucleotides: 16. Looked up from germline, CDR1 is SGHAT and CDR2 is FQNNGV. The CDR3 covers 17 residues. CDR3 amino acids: CASTAFRTSGEGETQYF. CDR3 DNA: TGTGCCAGCACCGCCTTTCGAACTAGCGGGGAAGGGGAGACCCAGTACTTC.

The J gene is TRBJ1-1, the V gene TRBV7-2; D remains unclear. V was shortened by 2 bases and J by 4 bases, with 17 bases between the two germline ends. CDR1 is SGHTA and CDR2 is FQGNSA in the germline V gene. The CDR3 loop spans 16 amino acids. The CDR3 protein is CASSLINRPAGTEAFF. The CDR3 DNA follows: TGTGCCAGCAGCTTAATCAATCGGCCAGCGGGCACTGAAGCTTTCTTT.

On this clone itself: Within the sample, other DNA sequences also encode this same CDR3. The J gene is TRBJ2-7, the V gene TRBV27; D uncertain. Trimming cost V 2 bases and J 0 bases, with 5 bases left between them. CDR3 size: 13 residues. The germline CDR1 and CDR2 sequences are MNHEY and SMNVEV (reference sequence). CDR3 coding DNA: TGTGCCAGCAGTTTAATCGGCTCCTACGAGCAGTACTTC. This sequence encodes CASSLIGSYEQYF.

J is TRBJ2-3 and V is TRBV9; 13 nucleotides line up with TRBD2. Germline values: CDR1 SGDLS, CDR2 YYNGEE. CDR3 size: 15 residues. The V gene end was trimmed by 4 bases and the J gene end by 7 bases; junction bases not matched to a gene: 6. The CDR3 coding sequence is TGTGCCAGCAGCATCACTAGCGGGGGGGCCCATACGCAGTATTTT. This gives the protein CASSITSGGAHTQYF.

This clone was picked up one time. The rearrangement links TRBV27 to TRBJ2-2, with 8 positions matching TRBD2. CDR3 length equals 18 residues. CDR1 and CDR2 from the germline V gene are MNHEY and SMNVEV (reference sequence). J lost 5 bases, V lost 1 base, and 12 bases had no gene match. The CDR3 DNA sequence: TGTGCCAGCAGTTTATTGCGGGGGGCAGGTGGGTCAACCGGGGAGCTGTTTTTT. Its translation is CASSLLRGAGGSTGELFF.

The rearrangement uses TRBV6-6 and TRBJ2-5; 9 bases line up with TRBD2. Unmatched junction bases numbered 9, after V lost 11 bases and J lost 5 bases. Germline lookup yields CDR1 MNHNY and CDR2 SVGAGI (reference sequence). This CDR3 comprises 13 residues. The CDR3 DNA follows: TGTGCCCTGTCGGGACTAGCTGGGGAGACCCAGTACTTC. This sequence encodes CALSGLAGETQYF.

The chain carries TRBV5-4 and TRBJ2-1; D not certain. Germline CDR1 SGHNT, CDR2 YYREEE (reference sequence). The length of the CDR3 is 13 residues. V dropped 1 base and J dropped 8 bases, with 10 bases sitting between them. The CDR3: CASSLISGDEQFF. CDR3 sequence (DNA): TGTGCCAGCAGCTTGATTTCTGGGGATGAGCAGTTCTTC.

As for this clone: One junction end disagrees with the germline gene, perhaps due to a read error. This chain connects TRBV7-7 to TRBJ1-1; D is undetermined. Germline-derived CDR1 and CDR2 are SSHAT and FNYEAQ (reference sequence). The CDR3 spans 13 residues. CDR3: CASSDGPSTEAFF. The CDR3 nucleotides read TGTGCTAGCAGCGACGGACCGAGTACTGAAGCTTTCTTT.

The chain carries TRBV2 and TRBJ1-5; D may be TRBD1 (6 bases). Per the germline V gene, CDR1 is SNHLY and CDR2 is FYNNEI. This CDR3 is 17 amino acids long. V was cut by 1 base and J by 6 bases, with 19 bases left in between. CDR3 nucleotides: TGTGCCAGCAGTGAAGGAGGGGGAGGCCCTATGGGTCAGCCCCAGCATTTT. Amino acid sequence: CASSEGGGGPMGQPQHF.

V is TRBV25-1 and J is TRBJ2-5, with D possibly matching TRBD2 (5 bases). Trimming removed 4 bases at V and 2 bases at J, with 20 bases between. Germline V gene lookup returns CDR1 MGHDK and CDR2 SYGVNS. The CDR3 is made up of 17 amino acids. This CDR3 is CASSAFNWEMVQETQYF. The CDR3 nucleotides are TGTGCCAGCAGTGCCTTTAATTGGGAGATGGTACAAGAGACCCAGTACTTC.

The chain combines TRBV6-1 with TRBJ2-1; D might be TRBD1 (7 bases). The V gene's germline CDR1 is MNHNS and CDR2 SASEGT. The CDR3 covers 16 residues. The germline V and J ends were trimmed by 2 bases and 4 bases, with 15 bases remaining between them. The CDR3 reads CASSEFGQGGYNEQFF. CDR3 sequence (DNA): TGTGCCAGCAGTGAATTCGGGCAGGGGGGTTACAATGAGCAGTTCTTC.

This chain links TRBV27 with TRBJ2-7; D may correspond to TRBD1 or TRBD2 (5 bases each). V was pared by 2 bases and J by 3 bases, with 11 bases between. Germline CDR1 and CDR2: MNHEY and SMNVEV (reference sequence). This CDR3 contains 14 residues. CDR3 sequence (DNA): TGTGCCAGCAGTTTACGGGACGGAGTCTACGAGCAGTACTTC. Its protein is CASSLRDGVYEQYF.

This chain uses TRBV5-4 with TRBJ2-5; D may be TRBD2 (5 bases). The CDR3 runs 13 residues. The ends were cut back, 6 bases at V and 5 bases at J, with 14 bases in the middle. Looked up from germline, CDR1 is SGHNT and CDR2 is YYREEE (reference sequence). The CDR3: CASTSEERETQYF. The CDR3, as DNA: TGTGCCAGCACCTCGGAGGAGCGGGAGACCCAGTACTTC.

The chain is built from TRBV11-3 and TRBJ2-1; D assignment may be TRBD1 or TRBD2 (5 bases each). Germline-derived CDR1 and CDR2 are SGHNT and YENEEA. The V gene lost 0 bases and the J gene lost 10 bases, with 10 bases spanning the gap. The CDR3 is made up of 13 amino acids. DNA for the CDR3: TGTGCCAGCAGCTTAGATCCCGGGACGGAGCAGTTCTTC. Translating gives CASSLDPGTEQFF.